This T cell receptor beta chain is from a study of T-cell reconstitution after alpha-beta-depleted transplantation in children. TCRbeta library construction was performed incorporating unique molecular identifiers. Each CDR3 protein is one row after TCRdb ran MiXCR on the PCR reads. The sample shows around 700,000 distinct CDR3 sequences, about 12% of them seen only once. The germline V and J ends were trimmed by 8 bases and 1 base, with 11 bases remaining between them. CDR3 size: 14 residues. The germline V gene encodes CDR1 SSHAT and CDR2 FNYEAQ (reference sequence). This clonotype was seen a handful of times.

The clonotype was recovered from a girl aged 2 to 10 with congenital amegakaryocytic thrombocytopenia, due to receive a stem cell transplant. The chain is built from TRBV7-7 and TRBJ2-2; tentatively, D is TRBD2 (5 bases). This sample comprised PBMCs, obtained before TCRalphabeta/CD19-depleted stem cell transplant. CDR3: CASGLQMNTGELFF. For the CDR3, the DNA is TGTGCCAGCGGACTTCAGATGAACACCGGGGAGCTGTTTTTT.